A single sample gave rise to the 15 T cell receptor beta chains below, sequenced in a study of vaccination and CD4 T cells after COVID-19. The Oncomine TCR Beta short-read assay generated sequence data from the DNA of cultured CD4+ T cells. TCRdb itself ran the PCR reads through MiXCR, one entry per CDR3 protein. The repertoire holds around 3,100 distinct CDR3 sequences, with 77% as singletons. The treatment: approximately 11-day PBMC culture with coronavirus spike peptide pools or control peptides (ViraFEST assay). Antigens for these TCRs are unknown. Sequenced input: CD4+ T cells from blood, cultured in vitro. These receptors originate from a human donor who had recovered from COVID-19.

The chain recombines TRBV7-2 with TRBJ2-3; 11 bases line up with TRBD2. In germline, CDR1 is SGHTA, CDR2 FQGNSA. This CDR3 has 15 residues. V lost 8 bases to trimming and J lost 5 bases; unmatched junction nucleotides: 9. The CDR3 spells CASREHSGGGDTQYF. Here the CDR3 DNA reads TGTGCCAGCCGAGAACATAGCGGGGGGGGAGATACGCAGTATTTT.

This chain joins TRBV30 and TRBJ1-1; perhaps TRBD1 as D (5 bases). The germline CDR1 and CDR2 sequences are GTSNPN and SVGIG (reference sequence). V lost 3 bases, J lost 5 bases, and 13 bases lay in between. The CDR3 totals 13 residues. The CDR3 bases are TGTGCCTGGAGACAGGTAGCCGGGACTGAAGCTTTCTTT. Its protein product is CAWRQVAGTEAFF. The whole variable domain, remainder taken from reference TRBV30 and TRBJ1-1, is SQTIHQWPATLVQPVGSPLSLECTVEGTSNPNLYWYRQAAGRGLQLLFYSVGIGQISSEVPQNLSASRPQDRQFILSSKKLLLSDSGFYLCAWRQVAGTEAFFGQGTRLTVV.

The chain combines TRBV20-1 with TRBJ1-6; D is perhaps TRBD1 (6 bases). CDR3 length: 17 amino acids. Germline V gene lookup returns CDR1 DFQATT and CDR2 SNEGSKA (reference sequence). Trimming shortened V by 5 bases and J by 7 bases, and 24 bases separated the two germline ends. The CDR3: CSAPFPRPRQENSPLHF. Here the CDR3 DNA reads TGCAGTGCTCCCTTTCCCCGCCCCCGACAGGAGAATTCACCCCTCCACTTT.

The chain joins TRBV4-1 to TRBJ1-1; no firm D call. The CDR3 covers 15 residues. The V gene lost 0 bases and the J gene lost 2 bases, with 10 bases spanning the gap. The germline CDR1 and CDR2 sequences are MGHRA and YSYEKL. The CDR3 protein is CASSQEEAVNTEAFF. CDR3 nucleotides: TGCGCCAGCAGCCAAGAGGAAGCAGTCAACACTGAAGCTTTCTTT.

The rearrangement uses TRBV20-1 and TRBJ1-2, with 7 bases matching TRBD1. V dropped 6 bases and J dropped 3; count of bases not matched to a gene: 13. Germline V gives CDR1 DFQATT, CDR2 SNEGSKA (reference sequence). The CDR3 has 15 residues. CDR3 coding DNA: TGCAGTGCAACCAAGACAGGGTCCGGGTACTATGGCTACACCTTC. Translating gives CSATKTGSGYYGYTF.

The chain couples TRBV14 to TRBJ1-4; tentatively, D is TRBD1 (6 bases). Trimming removed 4 bases at V and 7 bases at J, with 16 bases between. Germline loops: CDR1 SGHDN, CDR2 FVKESK. This CDR3 comprises 15 residues. CDR3 sequence (DNA): TGTGCCAGCAGCCTCTCCCGGGGGGCGGGTGAAAAACTGTTTTTT. Its protein product is CASSLSRGAGEKLFF.

CDR3 DNA sequence: TGCAGTGCTAGAGACCCAACGGGGGAACTCGGGGAGCTGTTTTTT. Translation: CSARDPTGELGELFF. This chain joins TRBV20-1 and TRBJ2-2; tentative D call: TRBD2 (6 bases). Looked up from germline, CDR1 is DFQATT and CDR2 is SNEGSKA (reference sequence). The CDR3 length is 15 residues. V lost 0 bases to trimming and J lost 7 bases, with 15 bases between them.

The chain carries TRBV2 and TRBJ1-1; the match to TRBD1 covers 7 bases. Germline-derived CDR1 and CDR2 are SNHLY and FYNNEI. The CDR3 totals 13 residues. J was trimmed by 3 bases and V by 4 bases; bases with no gene match: 2. CDR3: CASSGQGDTEAFF. The CDR3 coding sequence is TGTGCCAGCAGTGGACAGGGAGACACTGAAGCTTTCTTT.

The chain uses TRBV15 and TRBJ1-2; D gene unclear. Germline V lookup: CDR1 LNHNV, CDR2 YYDKDF (reference sequence). The CDR3 is 15 amino acids. Trimming pared 1 base from V and 2 bases from J, leaving 11 bases between. CDR3 sequence: CATSRVPQLNYGYTF. CDR3 nucleotides: TGTGCCACCAGCAGAGTCCCCCAGCTAAACTATGGCTACACCTTC.

This clonotype is termed large (0.1 to 1%). The chain uses TRBV10-3 and TRBJ2-7, with 8 bases identical to TRBD1. J gave up 3 bases and V 7 bases, and 5 bases lay outside the gene matches. The CDR3 is made up of 13 amino acids. CDR1 and CDR2 (germline): ENHRY, SYGVKD. CDR3 region: CAITSGQDYEQYF. For the CDR3, the DNA is TGTGCCATCACCTCGGGACAGGACTACGAGCAGTACTTC.

In this sample, this clonotype turned up once. This chain links TRBV10-1 with TRBJ1-5, with D hard to call. The length of the CDR3 is 16 residues. Germline assignment: CDR1 WNHNN and CDR2 SYGVQD (reference sequence). The germline V and J ends were trimmed by 4 bases and 5 bases, with 18 bases remaining between them. The CDR3: CASSAKFGINDQPQHF. CDR3 bases: TGCGCCAGCAGTGCAAAATTTGGTATTAATGATCAGCCCCAGCATTTT.

The rearrangement joins TRBV5-8 to TRBJ1-2; no reliable D call. Germline assignment: CDR1 SGHTS and CDR2 YDEGEE. V lost 7 bases to trimming and J lost 0 bases, with 13 bases between them. The CDR3 has 14 residues. CDR3: CASLPWAANYGYTF. For the CDR3, the DNA is TGTGCCAGCCTGCCCTGGGCTGCTAACTATGGCTACACCTTC. The variable domain in full, with the rest retrieved from reference TRBV5-8 and TRBJ1-2, is EAGVTQSPTHLIKTRGQQATLRCSPISGHTSVYWYQQALGLGLQFLLWYDEGEERNRGNFPPRFSGRQFPNYSSELNVNALELEDSALYLCASLPWAANYGYTFGSGTRLTVV.

The chain recombines TRBV7-2 with TRBJ1-6; D is possibly TRBD1 (6 bases). V dropped 1 base and J dropped 8 bases, with 9 bases sitting between them. The CDR3 loop spans 14 amino acids. The germline V gene encodes CDR1 SGHTA and CDR2 FQGNSA. CDR3 amino acids: CASSLGWGHSPLHF. The DNA for the CDR3 is TGTGCCAGCAGCTTAGGTTGGGGGCATTCACCCCTCCACTTT.

The rearrangement links TRBV7-2 to TRBJ1-1; 7 nucleotides match TRBD1. CDR1 is SGHTA, CDR2 FQGNSA, per germline. The CDR3 is 14 amino acids. With 5 bases clipped from V and 2 bases from J, the junction kept 5 bases outside the gene matches. Here the CDR3 reads CASSMDRFNTEAFF. The CDR3 nucleotides are TGTGCCAGCAGCATGGACAGGTTCAACACTGAAGCTTTCTTT. Filled out from reference TRBV7-2 and TRBJ1-1, the complete variable domain reads GAGVSQSPSNKVTEKGKDVELRCDPISGHTALYWYRQSLGQGLEFLIYFQGNSAPDKSGLPSDRFSAERTGGSVSTLTIQRTQQEDSAVYLCASSMDRFNTEAFFGQGTRLTVV.

The rearrangement uses TRBV7-2 and TRBJ1-1; D remains ambiguous. Germline lookup yields CDR1 SGHTA and CDR2 FQGNSA. Trimming shortened V by 5 bases and J by 1 base, and 11 bases separated the two germline ends. This CDR3 spans 14 amino acids. The CDR3 loop reads CASSPRPANTEAFF. The CDR3 DNA reads TGTGCCAGCAGCCCCCGACCGGCGAACACTGAAGCTTTCTTT.